This TCR beta chain was recovered during a study of CD8+ T cells in alopecia areata. Study-level information: The protocol delivered tofacitinib for 6 to 18 months, then withdrew it for 6 months.

Once RNA had been extracted, it was reverse transcribed into cDNA to act as the sequencing template. Sequenced by immunoSEQ multiplex PCR; TCRdb stores in-frame clones only, minus some. In the table there are more than 95,000 clones, 35% to 40% of which are singletons. This clone was counted a single time. Its antigen is not identified. This CDR3 spans 11 amino acids. The V and J ends lost 8 bases and 4 bases respectively, with 11 bases between them. Germline V gene sequence: CDR1 SQVTM, CDR2 ANQGSEA. Regarding the study as a whole: The study found higher clonality in lesional than normal scalp, especially in alopecia totalis/universalis.

The sequence was collected from a human donor with alopecia areata. The chain links TRBV29-1 to TRBJ1-1, with a tentative D call TRBD1 (6 bases). The sample was CD4+ T cells sorted from blood. The CDR3 protein is CSFNRATEAFF. The CDR3 region has the DNA TGCAGCTTCAACAGGGCCACTGAAGCTTTCTTT.